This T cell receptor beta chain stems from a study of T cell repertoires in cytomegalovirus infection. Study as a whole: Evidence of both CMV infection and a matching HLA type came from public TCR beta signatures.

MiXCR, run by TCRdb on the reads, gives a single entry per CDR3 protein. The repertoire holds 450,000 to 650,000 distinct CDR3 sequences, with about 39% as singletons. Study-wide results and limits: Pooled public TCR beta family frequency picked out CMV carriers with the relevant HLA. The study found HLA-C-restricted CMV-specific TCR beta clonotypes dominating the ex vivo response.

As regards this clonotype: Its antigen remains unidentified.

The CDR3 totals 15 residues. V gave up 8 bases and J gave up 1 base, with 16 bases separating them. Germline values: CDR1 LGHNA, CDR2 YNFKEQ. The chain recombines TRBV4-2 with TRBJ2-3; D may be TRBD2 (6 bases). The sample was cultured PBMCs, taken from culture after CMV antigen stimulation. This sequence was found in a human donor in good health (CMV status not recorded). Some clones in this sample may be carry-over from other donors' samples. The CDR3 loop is CASRDLRLGTDTQYF. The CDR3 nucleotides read TGTGCCAGCCGGGACTTGCGTCTCGGCACAGATACGCAGTATTTT.